The clone carrying this TCR beta chain was seen at least ten times. This specimen belongs to a study of early T cells in non-severe SARS-CoV-2 infection. The overall study: RNA in bulk from unsorted whole blood was sequenced, and chains were unpaired.

MiXCR was run by TCRdb on the 5' RACE reads, yielding one entry per CDR3 protein. The sample carries just under 65,000 distinct CDR3 sequences, about 12% recorded once. Trimming left V 7 bases short and J 7 bases short, with 26 bases between. The CDR3 spans 16 residues. Germline-derived CDR1 and CDR2 are SGHVT and SQSDAQ. The receptor comes from an adult who was a healthcare worker with PCR-confirmed SARS-CoV-2 infection or an uninfected control (not recorded which). The chain employs TRBV7-4 and TRBJ2-7; D assignment may be TRBD1 or TRBD2 (6 bases each). The sample consisted of whole blood. CDR3 protein: CASNRSPDRRGREQYF. The DNA of the CDR3 is TGTGCCAGCAACCGCTCCCCGGACAGACGGGGGAGGGAGCAGTACTTC.